A single sample is the source of the 15 T cell receptor beta chains below, sequenced in a study of neurological immune-mediated disorders (dated by TCRdb to between 2018 and 2021). Reading the label with the study, this specimen's time point is: longitudinal time-point 3. The receptor library was made with 5' RACE. Reads for this sample came from an Illumina HiSeq 2500. The raw public reads went through TCRdb reprocessing: fastp at Q25, MiXCR clone calling, in-frame beta chains kept. Rows matching on CDR3 protein sequence are summarized as one entry with the most common DNA and genes. This sample holds 93,000 or so distinct CDR3 sequences; 10% to 11% were observed only once. The ten largest clonotypes hold 3.1% of the sample. The specimen was PBMCs. These receptors came from a female donor with HTLV-1-associated myelopathy (HAM/TSP).

This clonotype was detected ten times or more. The chain joins TRBV29-1 to TRBJ2-7; D is undetermined. V was trimmed by 2 bases and J by 7 bases, leaving 12 bases between them. The CDR3 covers 12 residues. Germline V gene lookup returns CDR1 SQVTM and CDR2 ANQGSEA. CDR3 loop: CSVEPVDGEQYF. The CDR3 bases are TGCAGCGTTGAACCCGTGGACGGGGAGCAGTACTTC.

This clonotype occurred many times. The rearrangement uses TRBV20-1 and TRBJ1-6, with TRBD1 as a possible D gene (5 bases). Trimming cost V 2 bases and J 6 bases, with 14 bases left between them. The germline gives CDR1 DFQATT, CDR2 SNEGSKA (reference sequence). CDR3 size: 15 residues. The CDR3, as DNA: TGCAGTGCTAGACGTGTAGGGGCGAGTAATTCACCCCTCCACTTT. It specifies CSARRVGASNSPLHF.

This clonotype has a handful of counts. This chain connects TRBV20-1 to TRBJ2-7; 11 bases agree with TRBD2. The junction had 5 bases not matched to a gene; V was cut back by 4 bases and J by 6 bases. CDR1 and CDR2 from the germline V gene are DFQATT and SNEGSKA (reference sequence). This CDR3 is 13 amino acids long. Here the CDR3 reads CSAISGGAAEQYF. The CDR3 nucleotides read TGCAGTGCTATTAGCGGGGGGGCAGCCGAGCAGTACTTC.

This clonotype occurred many times. The gene calls are TRBV7-2 and TRBJ2-4; a weak D match, TRBD1 (6 bases). The CDR3 extends over 15 amino acids. The V end was cut by 0 bases, the J end by 5 bases, with 11 bases between. Germline V lookup: CDR1 SGHTA, CDR2 FQGNSA. The CDR3 region has the DNA TGTGCCAGCAGCTTAGCAATCAGGGGCCAAAACATTCAGTACTTC. Translated: CASSLAIRGQNIQYF.

In this sample, this clonotype is large (0.1 to 1%). The rearrangement uses TRBV5-1 and TRBJ1-2; 8 bases line up with TRBD1. CDR3 length: 13 amino acids. V shed 4 bases, J shed 5 bases, and the junction held 4 bases outside the gene matches. Germline CDR1 reads SGHRS; CDR2 reads YFSETQ. The DNA for the CDR3 is TGCGCCAGCAGCGAGGGACAGGATTATGGCTACACCTTC. Translating it yields CASSEGQDYGYTF.

This clonotype has a count of ten or more. The chain has TRBV3-1 and TRBJ2-7; TRBD1 matches 7 bases. Germline V lookup: CDR1 LGHDT, CDR2 YNNKEL (reference sequence). The ends lost 4 bases at V and 0 bases at J; junction bases unmatched: 18. The CDR3 spans 19 residues. The CDR3 loop reads CASSPTGVSGTANSYEQYF. As DNA, the CDR3 is TGTGCCAGCAGCCCCACCGGGGTTTCCGGGACAGCCAACTCCTACGAGCAGTACTTC.

This clonotype was detected ten times or more. V usage is TRBV5-1 and J usage is TRBJ2-1, with D perhaps matching TRBD2 (6 bases). The V end was cut by 4 bases, the J end by 7 bases, with 18 bases between. Germline CDR1 is SGHRS and CDR2 is YFSETQ. This CDR3 is 15 amino acids long. The CDR3 nucleotides read TGCGCCAGCAGCCCCCGAGGAGGGGCGAGGAATGAGCAGTTCTTC. Protein sequence: CASSPRGGARNEQFF.

This clonotype was detected a few times. This CDR3 reads CASSQDLSSGANVLTF. The DNA of the CDR3 is TGTGCCAGCAGCCAAGATTTAAGCTCTGGGGCCAACGTCCTGACTTTC. The genes are TRBV14 and TRBJ2-6; no definite D call. This CDR3 comprises 16 residues. Trimming pared 0 bases from V and 0 bases from J, leaving 6 bases between. Germline CDR1 reads SGHDN; CDR2 reads FVKESK.

The chain employs TRBV25-1 and TRBJ1-3; D is uncertain. Germline V gene data show CDR1 as MGHDK and CDR2 as SYGVNS. V dropped 3 bases and J dropped 0 bases, with 9 bases sitting between them. The CDR3 totals 15 residues. CDR3 loop: CASSEAGRSGNTIYF. The CDR3 region has the DNA TGTGCCAGCAGTGAGGCAGGTCGCTCTGGAAACACCATATATTTT. Variable domain in full (rest from reference TRBV25-1 and TRBJ1-3): EADIYQTPRYLVIGTGKKITLECSQTMGHDKMYWYQQDPGMELHLIHYSYGVNSTEKGDLSSESTVSRIRTEHFPLTLESARPSHTSQYLCASSEAGRSGNTIYFGEGSWLTVV.

There are many counts of this clonotype. The chain couples TRBV5-1 to TRBJ2-2, with no clear D. Germline CDR1 SGHRS, CDR2 YFSETQ. CDR3 length: 12 amino acids. The ends were cut back, 0 bases at V and 7 bases at J, with 4 bases in the middle. The CDR3 spells CASSLDSGELFF. The CDR3 bases are TGCGCCAGCAGCTTGGACAGCGGGGAGCTGTTTTTT.

The table lists this clonotype with many counts. V and J are TRBV3-1 and TRBJ2-1; 7 bases agree with TRBD1. In germline, CDR1 is LGHDT, CDR2 YNNKEL (reference sequence). The CDR3 consists of 18 residues. V was pared by 4 bases and J by 0 bases, with 12 bases of the junction left unmatched. In DNA form, the CDR3 reads TGTGCCAGCAGCCTCCTTATTTCGGACAGGAGCTCCTACAATGAGCAGTTCTTC. Its protein product is CASSLLISDRSSYNEQFF.

The chain carries TRBV20-1 and TRBJ2-7, with a tentative D call TRBD2 (5 bases). The CDR3 runs 13 residues. Trimming pared 2 bases from V and 5 bases from J, leaving 13 bases between. Per germline, CDR1 DFQATT and CDR2 SNEGSKA (reference sequence). CDR3 sequence reads: CSARTHGNNEQYF. CDR3 bases: TGCAGTGCTAGAACACACGGGAACAACGAGCAGTACTTC.

This clonotype was counted only a few times. The J gene is TRBJ1-1, the V gene TRBV6-4, with 8 bases lining up with TRBD1. The germline V gene encodes CDR1 MRHNA and CDR2 SNTAGT. The CDR3 is 14 amino acids. J lost 4 bases, V lost 6 bases, and 7 bases had no gene match. CDR3 protein: CASRTTGDATEAFF. Written as DNA, the CDR3 is TGTGCCAGCAGGACGACAGGGGACGCCACTGAAGCTTTCTTT.

This clonotype was recorded at least ten times. The V and J genes are TRBV5-1 and TRBJ2-7; the D gene could be TRBD1 or TRBD2 (5 bases each). The length of the CDR3 is 14 residues. V dropped 4 bases and J dropped 5 bases, with 16 bases sitting between them. CDR1 and CDR2 (germline): SGHRS, YFSETQ. CDR3 amino acids: CASSPGRNVDEQYF. DNA for the CDR3: TGCGCCAGCAGCCCAGGGAGAAATGTAGACGAGCAGTACTTC. Using reference TRBV5-1 and TRBJ2-7 for the parts outside the CDR3, the full variable domain is KAGVTQTPRYLIKTRGQQVTLSCSPISGHRSVSWYQQTPGQGLQFLFEYFSETQRNKGNFPGRFSGRQFSNSRSEMNVSTLELGDSALYLCASSPGRNVDEQYFGPGTRLTVT.

The sample holds many counts of this clonotype. The chain combines TRBV5-6 with TRBJ2-3; a possible D gene is TRBD1 (6 bases). The germline CDR1 and CDR2 sequences are SGHDT and YYEEEE. Trimming removed 4 bases from V and 2 bases from J, with 26 bases in between. CDR3 length: 19 residues. The CDR3 reads CASSLWVDRNYLSTDTQYF. The CDR3 DNA is TGTGCCAGCAGCCTCTGGGTGGACAGAAACTATTTATCCACAGATACGCAGTATTTT.